A selection of T cell receptor beta chains follows, all from one sample in a study of T-cell memory formation after mild COVID-19. A single record per CDR3 protein comes from TCRdb applying MiXCR to the 5' RACE reads. Of about 210,000 distinct CDR3 sequences detected, over 9.5% appear once; the ten largest clones hold 3% to 3.5%. The material sequenced was PBMCs or a T cell subset sorted from them (not recorded which). The receptors stem from a young man who had mild COVID-19 (a few samples of this study predate the infection). Cell type and time point are not known. Each CDR3 is given with its conserved first and last residue. D genes are given only for firm matches. Some rows mark clone size as missing; the rest say once, few, many or name a class of expanded clone.

D gene: .
J gene: TRBJ2-4
clone size: few
V gene: TRBV20-1
CDR3 DNA: TGCAGTGCTAGAATTTGGGGAGCCAAAAACATTCAGTACTTC
CDR3 protein: CSARIWGAKNIQYF

D gene: .
J gene: TRBJ2-1
clone size: .
V gene: TRBV7-2
CDR3 DNA: TGTGCCAGCAGCTTAGAACGTGGAAATGTAGAGCAGTTCTTC
CDR3 protein: CASSLERGNVEQFF

D gene: TRBD2
J gene: TRBJ2-3
clone size: .
V gene: TRBV20-1
CDR3 DNA: TGCAGTGCTAGTACGGGGGGGCCGGTGTATTTT
CDR3 protein: CSASTGGPVYF

D gene: .
J gene: TRBJ2-3
clone size: .
V gene: TRBV24-1
CDR3 DNA: TGTGCCACCAGTGATTCCACAGATACGCAGTATTTT
CDR3 protein: CATSDSTDTQYF

D gene: .
J gene: TRBJ2-5
clone size: many
V gene: TRBV5-1
CDR3 DNA: TGCGCCAGCAACATCTCGGGGAAAGAGACCCAGTACTTC
CDR3 protein: CASNISGKETQYF

D gene: .
J gene: TRBJ2-2
clone size: .
V gene: TRBV29-1
CDR3 DNA: TGCAGCGTTGGCAGGAACACCGGGGAGCTGTTTTTT
CDR3 protein: CSVGRNTGELFF

D gene: .
J gene: TRBJ1-6
clone size: .
V gene: TRBV2
CDR3 DNA: TGTGCCAGCAGACCGGGATCTATTGATTCACCCCTCCACTTT
CDR3 protein: CASRPGSIDSPLHF

D gene: .
J gene: TRBJ2-3
clone size: .
V gene: TRBV5-1
CDR3 DNA: TGCGCCAGCAGCTCCCTGACATCTGGGGGCGATACGCAGTATTTT
CDR3 protein: CASSSLTSGGDTQYF

D gene: TRBD1
J gene: TRBJ1-3
clone size: few
V gene: TRBV19
CDR3 DNA: TGTGCCAGTAGACCCGGGACAGCGATTGGAAACACCATATATTTT
CDR3 protein: CASRPGTAIGNTIYF

D gene: .
J gene: TRBJ1-1
clone size: few
V gene: TRBV7-2
CDR3 DNA: TGTGCCAGCAGCCTCCGGCGCGGGGGCACTGAAGCTTTCTTT
CDR3 protein: CASSLRRGGTEAFF

D gene: .
J gene: TRBJ1-2
clone size: few
V gene: TRBV4-1
CDR3 DNA: TGCGCCAGCAGCCAAGAGGCGGCGCAAAGCTACACCTTC
CDR3 protein: CASSQEAAQSYTF

D gene: .
J gene: TRBJ2-6
clone size: few
V gene: TRBV20-1
CDR3 DNA: TGCAGTGCTAGAGGTCTGGGAAGCTCTGGGGCCAACGTCCTGACTTTC
CDR3 protein: CSARGLGSSGANVLTF

D gene: .
J gene: TRBJ2-3
clone size: .
V gene: TRBV5-1
CDR3 DNA: TGCGCCAGCAGGCCTAGCGTACTTGCGTTGGATACGCAGTATTTT
CDR3 protein: CASRPSVLALDTQYF

D gene: TRBD2
J gene: TRBJ2-1
clone size: .
V gene: TRBV3-1
CDR3 DNA: TGTGCCAGCAGCTCTCGCTCCCGTAGCGGGGGGGATGAGCAGTTCTTC
CDR3 protein: CASSSRSRSGGDEQFF